The 24 T cell receptor beta chains below come from one sample, sequenced in a study of T cells in Graves' hyperthyroidism and ophthalmopathy. From RNA transcripts, TCR beta CDR3 regions were amplified. A first-round RT-PCR of the TCR CDR3 used the HTBI primer set. TCRdb re-called the multiplex PCR reads with MiXCR, one entry per CDR3 protein. The sample has hundreds of thousands of distinct CDR3 sequences, 35% to 45% seen once; the top ten hold 8% to 9%. The sample was blood. Receptors originate from a man in his late teens or twenties with Graves' hyperthyroidism.

This clonotype came up many times. This chain uses TRBV29-1 with TRBJ2-2, with D unresolved. CDR1 and CDR2 (germline): SQVTM, ANQGSEA. This CDR3 contains 11 residues. Trimming took off 5 bases at V and 3 bases at J, with 4 bases between the two ends. The DNA for the CDR3 is TGCAGCGTTTACTACACCGGGGAGCTGTTTTTT. This translates into CSVYYTGELFF.

J is TRBJ2-7 and V is TRBV29-1; 7 bases fit TRBD2. CDR1 and CDR2 (germline): SQVTM, ANQGSEA. The CDR3 length is 14 residues. The DNA for the CDR3 is TGCAGTGCTAGCGGCCCCGGGACCCCCTACGAGCAGTACTTC. Residues: CSASGPGTPYEQYF.

The J gene is TRBJ1-6, the V gene TRBV2; 7 positions agree with TRBD1. The CDR3 runs 15 residues. Looked up from germline, CDR1 is SNHLY and CDR2 is FYNNEI. Trimming removed 8 bases from V and 10 bases from J; junction bases left unmatched: 14. This CDR3 is CASLRGQDLNSPLHF. The CDR3 DNA is TGTGCCAGCCTCCGCGGACAGGATCTAAACTCACCCCTCCACTTT.

On this clonotype: A much larger clone lies a single base off, so this may be a read error. The V call is TRBV7-2, the J call TRBJ1-1, with D possibly TRBD1 on 6 matching bases. The CDR3 is 14 amino acids. Germline V gives CDR1 SGHTA, CDR2 FQGNSA. In nucleotides, the CDR3 is TGTGCCAGCAGGTTAGGGGGACAGAACACTGAAGCTTTCTTT. Its translation is CASRLGGQNTEAFF. The full variable domain, in which reference TRBV7-2 and TRBJ1-1 provide the parts outside the CDR3, is GAGVSQSPSNKVTEKGKDVELRCDPISGHTALYWYRQSLGQGLEFLIYFQGNSAPDKSGLPSDRFSAERTGGSVSTLTIQRTQQEDSAVYLCASRLGGQNTEAFFGQGTRLTVV.

This clonotype has more than one count but fewer than ten. The gene calls are TRBV2 and TRBJ2-2; 9 nucleotides match TRBD2. From germline, CDR1 is SNHLY and CDR2 FYNNEI. The CDR3 loop spans 15 amino acids. After removal of 4 bases from V and 5 bases from J, the junction contained 5 bases not matched to a gene. CDR3 nucleotide sequence: TGTGCCAGCAGTGTAGCGGGGGCGCAAACCGGGGAGCTGTTTTTT. The encoded protein is CASSVAGAQTGELFF.

For this clonotype: With a much larger clone just one base away, this may be a read error. Written as DNA, the CDR3 is TGTGCCAGCAGGCTTAGCGGGAGCTCCTACGAGCAGTACTTC. Translated, it gives CASRLSGSSYEQYF. The chain employs TRBV12-3 or TRBV12-4 and TRBJ2-7, with TRBD2 matching over 9 bases. V lost 6 bases and J lost 0; bases outside the gene matches: 3. CDR3 length: 14 amino acids.

V and J are TRBV7-9 and TRBJ1-1, with D possibly being TRBD1 (6 bases). The germline CDR1 and CDR2 sequences are SEHNR and FQNEAQ (reference sequence). The CDR3 extends over 16 amino acids. Trimming cost V 3 bases and J 1 base, with 15 bases left between them. CDR3 amino acids: CASSFVRTEWNTEAFF. The CDR3 DNA is TGTGCCAGCAGCTTCGTTAGGACAGAGTGGAACACTGAAGCTTTCTTT.

This sequence joins TRBV20-1 and TRBJ1-3; unclear D gene. Germline V CDR1 and CDR2: DFQATT, SNEGSKA (reference sequence). V was clipped by 3 bases and J by 0 bases, with 9 bases between them. The CDR3 covers 14 residues. CDR3 sequence: CSASSSDSGNTIYF. CDR3 coding DNA: TGCAGTGCTAGCTCGAGTGACTCTGGAAACACCATATATTTT.

The chain carries TRBV29-1 and TRBJ1-6; perhaps TRBD1 as D (6 bases). V was clipped by 4 bases and J by 6 bases, with 10 bases between them. The CDR3 consists of 13 residues. Per the germline V gene, CDR1 is SQVTM and CDR2 is ANQGSEA. The CDR3 region is CSVVDSLNSPLHF. CDR3 sequence (DNA): TGCAGCGTTGTGGACAGTCTTAATTCACCCCTCCACTTT.

V and J are TRBV20-1 and TRBJ2-5; D unclear. Germline V gives CDR1 DFQATT, CDR2 SNEGSKA (reference sequence). The germline V and J ends were trimmed by 4 bases and 5 bases, with 17 bases remaining between them. The CDR3 sequence is 14 residues long. The CDR3 loop reads CSAMVGFTGETQYF. The CDR3 region has the DNA TGCAGTGCTATGGTGGGGTTCACCGGGGAGACCCAGTACTTC.

The gene calls are TRBV5-1 and TRBJ1-1; maybe TRBD1 (5 bases). V lost 0 bases, J lost 4 bases, and 10 bases lay in between. Germline CDR1 reads SGHRS; CDR2 reads YFSETQ. The CDR3 is made up of 14 amino acids. The CDR3 spells CASSLAIGGTEAFF. In nucleotides, the CDR3 is TGCGCCAGCAGCTTGGCCATCGGGGGCACTGAAGCTTTCTTT.

The CDR3 nucleotides read TGTGCCAGCAGCCAAGGAACTCCCGGAGAGCAGTACTTC. This codes for CASSQGTPGEQYF. This chain connects TRBV14 to TRBJ2-7; D call uncertain. The V gene lost 1 base and the J gene lost 7 bases, with 11 bases spanning the gap. CDR3 size: 13 residues. Germline V gene lookup returns CDR1 SGHDN and CDR2 FVKESK.

This clonotype was seen ten or more times. The chain couples TRBV19 to TRBJ1-4, with a possible D match to TRBD1 (6 bases). Germline V gives CDR1 LNHDA, CDR2 SQIVND (reference sequence). The CDR3 loop spans 13 amino acids. Trimming took 5 bases from V and 11 from J, leaving 15 bases between them. In DNA, the CDR3 is TGTGCCAGTAGTGCGGACAGCCTAAGGAAACTGTTTTTT. It is translated as CASSADSLRKLFF. Using reference TRBV19 and TRBJ1-4 for the parts outside the CDR3, the full variable domain is DGGITQSPKYLFRKEGQNVTLSCEQNLNHDAMYWYRQDPGQGLRLIYYSQIVNDFQKGDIAEGYSVSREKKESFPLTVTSAQKNPTAFYLCASSADSLRKLFFGSGTQLSVL.

About this clonotype: A much larger clonotype is one base distant, so this may be a read error. V and J are TRBV15 and TRBJ2-7; no definite D call. Per the germline V gene, CDR1 is LNHNV and CDR2 is YYDKDF (reference sequence). CDR3 length: 14 amino acids. The CDR3 nucleotides read TGTGCCACCAGCGGAGATCCGGACGCCTACGAGCAGTACTTC. Amino acids: CATSGDPDAYEQYF.

This clonotype has a handful of counts. The chain joins TRBV19 to TRBJ1-1, with D possibly TRBD1 on 6 matching bases. CDR1 is LNHDA, CDR2 SQIVND, per germline (reference sequence). The CDR3 spans 14 residues. Trimming shortened V by 4 bases and J by 4 bases, and 13 bases separated the two germline ends. The DNA for the CDR3 is TGTGCCAGTAGTACTATCGACAGGCCCACTGAAGCTTTCTTT. It encodes CASSTIDRPTEAFF.

There are many counts of this clonotype. V gene TRBV7-2 combines with J gene TRBJ1-5, with D unresolved. CDR1 is SGHTA, CDR2 FQGNSA, per germline. V was trimmed by 3 bases and J by 4 bases, leaving 7 bases between them. The CDR3 length is 13 residues. The CDR3 DNA sequence: TGTGCCAGCAGCTTTCAGGTTAATCAGCCCCAGCATTTT. It translates to CASSFQVNQPQHF.

This clonotype showed up just a few times. The CDR3 loop is CASTRDSSNYGYTF. CDR3 coding DNA: TGTGCCAGCACCCGGGACAGCTCTAACTATGGCTACACCTTC. The rearrangement joins TRBV5-4 to TRBJ1-2; 7 bases agree with TRBD1. This CDR3 region has 14 residues. Germline V gives CDR1 SGHNT, CDR2 YYREEE (reference sequence). V gave up 6 bases and J gave up 0 bases; unmatched junction bases: 5.

The chain couples TRBV19 to TRBJ1-4, with D possibly being TRBD1 (5 bases). The CDR3 extends over 16 amino acids. Germline lookup yields CDR1 LNHDA and CDR2 SQIVND (reference sequence). V lost 4 bases and J lost 7, with 19 bases in between. The CDR3 reads CASSTATGLLGEKLFF. The DNA of the CDR3 is TGTGCCAGTAGTACCGCAACGGGACTACTCGGTGAAAAACTGTTTTTT.

The genes are TRBV20-1 and TRBJ2-7; D possibly matches TRBD1 or TRBD2 (5 bases each). CDR1 and CDR2 from the germline V gene are DFQATT and SNEGSKA (reference sequence). The CDR3 totals 14 residues. Trimming removed 4 bases at V and 1 base at J, with 14 bases between. CDR3 DNA: TGCAGTGCTACCACCCCTTGGGGGTCCTACGAGCAGTACTTC. Its translation is CSATTPWGSYEQYF.

This rearrangement joins TRBV7-2 to TRBJ2-7, with 11 bases aligning to TRBD2. Trimming at V came to 3 bases and at J to 7 bases, leaving 8 bases not matched to a gene. This CDR3 contains 15 residues. Germline loops: CDR1 SGHTA, CDR2 FQGNSA. CDR3 nucleotide sequence: TGTGCCAGCAGCTTTAGCGGGAGGGCCCAAGGAGAGCAGTACTTC. It yields the protein CASSFSGRAQGEQYF.

The chain links TRBV12-3 or TRBV12-4 to TRBJ1-6; possible D gene TRBD1, 5 bases. The CDR3 totals 18 residues. Trimming pared 4 bases from V and 10 bases from J, leaving 26 bases between. This CDR3 reads CASSSLPGGGAEGSPLHF. DNA of the CDR3: TGTGCCAGCAGTTCGCTCCCCGGGGGTGGGGCGGAGGGCTCACCCCTCCACTTT.

A word on this clonotype: This could be a read error, since a much larger clone is one nucleotide away. This chain joins TRBV2 and TRBJ2-7, with D unresolved. The CDR3 runs to 14 residues. CDR1 SNHLY and CDR2 FYNNEI come from the germline V gene. V lost 6 bases, J lost 0 bases, and 12 bases lay in between. The CDR3 DNA is TGTGCCAGCAGCTCGGGCAGATGCTCCTACGAGCAGTACTTC. It is translated as CASSSGRCSYEQYF. The full variable domain, rest sourced from reference TRBV2 and TRBJ2-7, is EPEVTQTPSHQVTQMGQEVILRCVPISNHLYFYWYRQILGQKVEFLVSFYNNEISEKSEIFDDQFSVERPDGSNFTLKIRSTKLEDSAMYFCASSSGRCSYEQYFGPGTRLTVT.

This clonotype has just a few counts. The chain has TRBV5-1 and TRBJ2-2; 9 positions agree with TRBD2. CDR1 SGHRS and CDR2 YFSETQ come from the germline V gene. The CDR3 consists of 16 residues. V shed 0 bases and J 4 bases; nucleotides not matched to a gene: 4. The chain's CDR3 is CASSLVAGAVTGELFF. CDR3 in DNA: TGCGCCAGCAGCTTGGTAGCGGGAGCGGTCACCGGGGAGCTGTTTTTT.

In its sample, this clonotype was seen many times. V is TRBV29-1 and J is TRBJ2-7; 8 positions match TRBD1. The germline V gene encodes CDR1 SQVTM and CDR2 ANQGSEA. The V and J ends lost 0 bases and 7 bases, in that order; junction bases with no gene match: 20. The CDR3 is made up of 18 amino acids. Written as DNA, the CDR3 is TGCAGCGTTGAAGAACGTTGGCGAAGTCAGGGGGCGTCGGGGGAGCAGTACTTC. Protein product: CSVEERWRSQGASGEQYF.